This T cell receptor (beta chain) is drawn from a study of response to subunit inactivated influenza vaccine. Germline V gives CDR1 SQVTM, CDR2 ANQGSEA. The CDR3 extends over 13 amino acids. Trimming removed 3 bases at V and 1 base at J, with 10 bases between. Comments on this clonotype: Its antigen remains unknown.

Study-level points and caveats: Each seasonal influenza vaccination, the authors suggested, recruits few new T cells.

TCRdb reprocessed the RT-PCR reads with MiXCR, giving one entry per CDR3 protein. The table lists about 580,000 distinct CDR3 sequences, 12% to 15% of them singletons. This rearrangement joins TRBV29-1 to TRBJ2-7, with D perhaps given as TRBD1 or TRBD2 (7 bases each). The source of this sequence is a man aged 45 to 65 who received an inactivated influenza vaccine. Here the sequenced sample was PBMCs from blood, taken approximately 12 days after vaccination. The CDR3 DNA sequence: TGCAGCGTTGACAGGGGGGGTTCCTACGAGCAGTACTTC. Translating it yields CSVDRGGSYEQYF.